These T cell receptor beta chains were read from a single sample in a study of cytomegalovirus exposure and HLA in healthy donors. Some clones are missing from TCRdb's copy, which holds only in-frame ones; the method was immunoSEQ multiplex PCR. The table lists roughly 150,000 clones, roughly 80% of them singletons. Sequencing used PBMCs. These receptors came from a male donor in good health and CMV-seropositive. Each CDR3 is given with its conserved first and last residue. The order of the fields is D gene, clone size, J gene, V gene, CDR3 DNA, CDR3 protein. The D gene is left open where the match is weak. Size is stated for part of the rows, as once, few or many counts, or as a class when the clone is expanded.

-,-,TRBJ1-5,TRBV30,TGTGCCTGGAGTTCAGGACAGTCGGCCAATCAGCCCCAGCATTTT,CAWSSGQSANQPQHF
-,-,TRBJ2-7,TRBV11-2,TGTGCCAGCAGCTTGAGACGCGCTCCCGGGGGAAGGAGCTACGAGCAGTACTTC,CASSLRRAPGGRSYEQYF
TRBD1,once,TRBJ1-4,TRBV7-9,TGTGCCAGCAGCTTACGACAGGGAGGAGAAAAACTGTTTTTT,CASSLRQGGEKLFF
-,-,TRBJ2-7,TRBV19,TGTGCCAGTAGTACTAGGGGGGGCACTGGGGGCTACGAGCAGTACTTC,CASSTRGGTGGYEQYF
-,-,TRBJ1-5,TRBV7-2,TGTGCCAGCAGCTTAGTTTCGAGTAGTGGCAATCAGCCCCAGCATTTT,CASSLVSSSGNQPQHF
-,once,TRBJ1-1,TRBV10-2,TGCGCCAGCAGCGCCCGACGGGAGGTTGAAGCTTTCTTT,CASSARREVEAFF
-,-,TRBJ1-4,TRBV18,TGTGCCAGCTCACCACAGGGGCCAACTAATGAAAAACTGTTTTTT,CASSPQGPTNEKLFF
-,-,TRBJ1-5,TRBV30,TGTGCCTGGAGTGGGGGCAGCAATCAGCCCCAGCATTTT,CAWSGGSNQPQHF
-,-,TRBJ2-1,TRBV11-2,TGTGCCAGCAGCTTTAGCGACCTCTCCTACAATGAGCAGTTCTTC,CASSFSDLSYNEQFF
-,once,TRBJ2-3,TRBV28,TGTGCCAGCGGTAGCGGTACCACAGATACGCAGTATTTT,CASGSGTTDTQYF
TRBD1,-,TRBJ1-2,TRBV19,TGTGCCAGTAGTACAGGGGGCAGGTATGGCTACACCTTC,CASSTGGRYGYTF
-,-,TRBJ2-5,TRBV2,TGTGCCAGCAGTGTAAAAGAGACCCAGTACTTC,CASSVKETQYF
TRBD1,few,TRBJ1-3,TRBV5-1,TGCGCCAGCAGCTTGCAGGGGGCTGGAAACACCATATATTTT,CASSLQGAGNTIYF
TRBD1,-,TRBJ1-3,TRBV11-2,TGTGCCAGCAGCTTAGACCCGGACAGGGGGCTTGGAAACACCATATATTTT,CASSLDPDRGLGNTIYF
-,-,TRBJ2-1,TRBV19,TGTGCCAGTAGTATGCCGGGAGTTCAGTTCTTC,CASSMPGVQFF
TRBD1,once,TRBJ1-2,TRBV10-1,TGCGCCAGCAGACTCGGAACAGGGGGCGAGGGAAATGGCTACACCTTC,CASRLGTGGEGNGYTF
TRBD1,-,TRBJ2-3,TRBV7-2,TGTGCCAGCAGCTTCGGGACAGGGGGCACAGATACGCAGTATTTT,CASSFGTGGTDTQYF
-,-,TRBJ2-3,TRBV5-4,TGTGCCAGCAGCGACTCGTATACGCAGTATTTT,CASSDSYTQYF
TRBD1,few,TRBJ1-4,TRBV4-3,TGCGCCAGCAGCCAAGATAAGGGGGCGCCCGAAAAACTGTTTTTT,CASSQDKGAPEKLFF
TRBD1,-,TRBJ2-7,TRBV6-5,TGTGCCACGGGACAGGGGTACGAGCAGTACTTC,CATGQGYEQYF
TRBD1,-,TRBJ1-4,TRBV2,TGTGCCAGCATCCCGGACAGGGGGAGTGAAAAACTGTTTTTT,CASIPDRGSEKLFF
-,few,TRBJ2-5,TRBV5-1,TGCGCCAGCAGCCCTGGTTTAGACCAAGAGACCCAGTACTTC,CASSPGLDQETQYF
TRBD1,-,TRBJ1-2,TRBV29-1,TGCAGCGTTGCGGGACAGGGCGTCTCGGGGGGCTACACCTTC,CSVAGQGVSGGYTF
-,-,TRBJ1-3,TRBV9,TGTGCCAGCAGCCCGCTTCTACCAGGTAGTAGAAACACCATATATTTT,CASSPLLPGSRNTIYF
-,-,TRBJ2-1,TRBV18,TGTGCCAGCTCAAATCCGACGACTCTCAATGAGCAGTTCTTC,CASSNPTTLNEQFF
TRBD2,-,TRBJ2-1,TRBV7-9,TGTGCCACCGCTCCTGGAGGCGGGAGCCCTAGCGGGGCCTACAATGAGCAGTTCTTC,CATAPGGGSPSGAYNEQFF
-,few,TRBJ1-2,TRBV28,TGTGCCAGCAGTTTCGAGCTTTATGGCTACACCTTC,CASSFELYGYTF
TRBD2,-,TRBJ2-1,TRBV30,TGTGCCTGGAGTGTAGTCGGGACTAGCGCAAATGAGCAGTTCTTC,CAWSVVGTSANEQFF
-,-,TRBJ2-2,TRBV19,TGTGCCAGTAGTATTGGGCCAAACACCGGGGAGCTGTTTTTT,CASSIGPNTGELFF
TRBD1,-,TRBJ2-1,TRBV28,TGTGCCAGCAGTCTAACCGGGACAGGTCGAGCTGAGCAGTTCTTC,CASSLTGTGRAEQFF
TRBD1,few,TRBJ1-1,TRBV2,TGTGCCAGCACTACGGACAGGGGGAACACTGAAGCTTTCTTT,CASTTDRGNTEAFF
-,-,TRBJ2-2,TRBV15,TGTGCCACCAGCAGCCCCGGGCAGGGCTACACCGGGGAGCTGTTTTTT,CATSSPGQGYTGELFF
-,once,TRBJ1-2,TRBV28,TGTGCCAGCAGCCGGACCGTTGCGGGGGCTATTGGCTACACCTTC,CASSRTVAGAIGYTF
TRBD2,-,TRBJ2-3,TRBV27,TGTGCCAGCAGTATACTAGCGGGAGGGCCGGATACGCAGTATTTT,CASSILAGGPDTQYF